The clone carrying this T cell receptor beta chain was counted between two and nine times. What it binds is not known. Generation of TCR beta libraries employed quantitative 5'-RACE incorporating molecular barcodes. TCRdb re-called the 5' RACE reads through MiXCR, storing one row per CDR3 protein. The sample consists of approximately 540,000 distinct CDR3 sequences, about an eighth of them appearing once. This CDR3 is 15 amino acids long. The ends were cut back, 2 bases at V and 0 bases at J, with 9 bases in the middle. Germline V gene sequence: CDR1 SGDLS, CDR2 YYNGEE. This entry is derived from a study of CD8 T cells in ankylosing spondylitis. Study-wide results and limits: Previously reported in reactive arthritis synovial fluid and blood were some of the motif variants. Clones linked to the disease showed a CD8+ phenotype. They occurred at relatively low frequencies in peripheral blood. Characteristic of ankylosing spondylitis blood, it appeared, was a TCR beta motif comprising about eight highly homologous variants. Within matched ankylosing spondylitis synovial fluid, disease-linked clones were reportedly significantly enriched.

This receptor was taken from a male donor with ankylosing spondylitis. The chain is built from TRBV9 and TRBJ1-5; D gene ambiguous. The sequenced sample was blood, either unsorted or a sorted T cell fraction (not recorded which). CDR3 amino acids: CASSVSPNSNQPQHF. CDR3 coding DNA: TGTGCCAGCAGCGTTTCCCCTAATAGCAATCAGCCCCAGCATTTT.